The 14 T cell receptor beta chains in this list originate from one sample, sequenced in a study of control samples from healthy donors and cancer patients. Profiling relied on immunoSEQ multiplex PCR, and the TCRdb table lists in-frame clones only, not all of them. The sample includes around 190,000 clones. The sequencing input was blood. All receptors come from a woman younger than 45 in good health.

The rearrangement links TRBV3-1 (or the pseudogene TRBV3-2) to TRBJ2-1; 9 nucleotides line up with TRBD1. Per the germline V gene, CDR1 is LGHDT and CDR2 is YNNKEL (reference sequence). V lost 4 bases to trimming and J lost 6 bases; unmatched junction nucleotides: 10. The CDR3 has 16 residues. CDR3: CASSPRTGTGSNEQFF. The CDR3 DNA is TGTGCCAGCAGCCCGAGAACCGGGACAGGGTCCAATGAGCAGTTCTTC.

The rearrangement joins TRBV2 to TRBJ1-6, with a tentative D call TRBD1 (5 bases). Germline CDR1 SNHLY, CDR2 FYNNEI. V lost 7 bases to trimming and J lost 4 bases, with 11 bases between them. This CDR3 contains 14 residues. The CDR3 DNA reads as TGTGCCAGCAACTCGGGGCAGTATAATTCACCCCTCCACTTT. Residues: CASNSGQYNSPLHF.

The V gene is TRBV11-2, the J gene TRBJ1-6, with D uncertain. CDR1 is SGHAT and CDR2 is FQNNGV in the germline V gene. The CDR3 totals 14 residues. Trimming pared 4 bases from V and 0 bases from J, leaving 4 bases between. The CDR3 nucleotides are TGTGCCAGCAGCTCGGGCTCCTATAATTCACCCCTCCACTTT. Translation: CASSSGSYNSPLHF.

V usage is TRBV14 and J usage is TRBJ1-1; 7 bases fit TRBD1. V lost 2 bases and J lost 6; bases outside the gene matches: 9. The CDR3 has 15 residues. Germline CDR1 and CDR2: SGHDN and FVKESK. The CDR3 region is CASSQINRGSPEAFF. CDR3 nucleotides: TGTGCCAGCAGCCAAATAAACAGGGGAAGCCCTGAAGCTTTCTTT.

The V and J genes are TRBV21-1 and TRBJ2-1; the D segment call TRBD1 is taken from the table without a DNA check. TRBV21-1 is a pseudogene. The CDR3 has 15 amino acids. The CDR3 loop is CAAGRGGTGHNEQFF. The CDR3 DNA follows: TGTGCCGCAGGTCGGGGTGGGACAGGCCACAATGAGCAGTTCTTC.

The CDR3 loop is CAISVGQGSNYGYTF. The CDR3, as DNA: TGTGCCATCAGTGTAGGTCAGGGCTCGAACTATGGCTACACCTTC. This chain connects TRBV10-3 to TRBJ1-2; tentative D call: TRBD1 (5 bases). V was pared by 4 bases and J by 2 bases, with 14 bases between. The germline CDR1 and CDR2 sequences are ENHRY and SYGVKD. The CDR3 consists of 15 residues.

The V gene is TRBV3-1 (or the pseudogene TRBV3-2), the J gene TRBJ2-3, with D possibly matching TRBD2 (6 bases). V was clipped by 4 bases and J by 1 base, with 12 bases between them. Germline-derived CDR1 and CDR2 are LGHDT and YNNKEL (reference sequence). This CDR3 is 15 amino acids long. The CDR3 DNA follows: TGTGCCAGCAGCCCGTCGCCGGGGGGCACAGATACGCAGTATTTT. As protein: CASSPSPGGTDTQYF.

The rearrangement joins TRBV5-6 to TRBJ2-7, with 10 bases lining up with TRBD2. V gave up 3 bases and J gave up 3 bases; unmatched junction bases: 6. This CDR3 contains 15 residues. In germline, CDR1 is SGHDT, CDR2 YYEEEE. CDR3 sequence: CASSYKRGGHYEQYF. CDR3 nucleotide sequence: TGTGCCAGCAGCTACAAGCGGGGGGGCCACTACGAGCAGTACTTC.

The chain combines TRBV24-1 with TRBJ2-7, with 7 positions matching TRBD1. Trimming took 4 bases from V and 6 from J; bases not matched to a gene: 8. This CDR3 has 14 amino acids. Germline V CDR1 and CDR2: KGHDR, SFDVKD. CDR3 nucleotides: TGTGCCACCAGTGACCGGAATTCAGGGGGCGAGCAGTACTTC. This gives the protein CATSDRNSGGEQYF.

The CDR3: CASSYRQTHYEQYF. The CDR3, as DNA: TGTGCCAGCAGTTACAGACAGACCCACTACGAGCAGTACTTC. The chain has TRBV6-5 and TRBJ2-7, with D tentatively TRBD1 (5 bases). Germline loops: CDR1 MNHEY, CDR2 SVGAGI. Trimming removed 2 bases from V and 3 bases from J, with 11 bases in between. CDR3 length: 14 amino acids.

The gene calls are TRBV28 and TRBJ2-5; D gene unclear. This CDR3 is 12 amino acids long. V dropped 9 bases and J dropped 5 bases, with 13 bases sitting between them. Germline V gene lookup returns CDR1 MDHEN and CDR2 SYDVKM. CDR3 region: CASGPKPETQYF. CDR3 DNA sequence: TGTGCCAGTGGGCCCAAGCCGGAGACCCAGTACTTC. Drawing the rest from reference TRBV28 and TRBJ2-5, the complete variable domain is DVKVTQSSRYLVKRTGEKVFLECVQDMDHENMFWYRQDPGLGLRLIYFSYDVKMKEKGDIPEGYSVSREKKERFSLILESASTNQTSMYLCASGPKPETQYFGPGTRLLVL.

The gene calls are TRBV7-9 and TRBJ2-2, with D unresolved. Between the trimmed V and J ends, which lost 1 base and 1 base, there was a span of 4 bases. The germline CDR1 and CDR2 sequences are SEHNR and FQNEAQ (reference sequence). The length of the CDR3 is 14 residues. The CDR3 is CASSLEQNTGELFF. The CDR3 region has the DNA TGTGCCAGCAGCTTAGAACAGAACACCGGGGAGCTGTTTTTT. Full variable domain (outside the CDR3, taken from reference TRBV7-9 and TRBJ2-2): DTGVSQNPRHKITKRGQNVTFRCDPISEHNRLYWYRQTLGQGPEFLTYFQNEAQLEKSRLLSDRFSAERPKGSFSTLEIQRTEQGDSAMYLCASSLEQNTGELFFGEGSRLTVL.

The chain has TRBV6-5 and TRBJ2-1; 9 positions agree with TRBD1. Germline V gives CDR1 MNHEY, CDR2 SVGAGI. J lost 5 bases, V lost 6 bases, and 8 bases had no gene match. This CDR3 is built from 15 residues. The DNA of the CDR3 is TGTGCCAGCAGGGGGGTGGGACAGGGAGACAATGAGCAGTTCTTC. This gives the protein CASRGVGQGDNEQFF.

CDR3 DNA sequence: TGTGCCACCGGGAAAGAGGGTAGTGGAAACACCATATATTTT. It yields the protein CATGKEGSGNTIYF. The gene calls are TRBV7-9 and TRBJ1-3; D unresolved. Per germline, CDR1 SEHNR and CDR2 FQNEAQ (reference sequence). The V and J ends lost 10 bases and 3 bases respectively, with 16 bases between them. The CDR3 is made up of 14 amino acids.